The 24 T cell receptor beta chains below were found in one sample sequenced in a study of human T cells and chemical hapten exposure. TCRdb itself ran the RACE reads through MiXCR, one entry per CDR3 protein. The sample yields 150,000 to 200,000 distinct CDR3 sequences, more than 25% seen once. Time point in this sample: pre-sensitization, week 0. The treatment: therapeutic diphenylcyclopropenone sensitization with weekly scalp DPC. Here the sequenced sample was whole blood, taken in connection with sensitization to the hapten diphenylcyclopropenone (DPC). Every receptor here comes from a woman aged 30 to 39 with alopecia areata. Some clones in this sample may be carry-over from other donors' samples.

The genes are TRBV20-1 and TRBJ2-2; 12 nucleotides line up with TRBD2. CDR1 is DFQATT, CDR2 SNEGSKA, per germline (reference sequence). This CDR3 has 17 amino acids. J gave up 7 bases and V 0 bases, and 9 bases lay outside the gene matches. CDR3 DNA sequence: TGCAGTGCTAGAGATCAACGGACTAGCGGGACGATCGGGGAGCTGTTTTTT. Its translation: CSARDQRTSGTIGELFF.

The genes are TRBV6-5 and TRBJ1-5; D is uncertain. V lost 5 bases and J 4 bases, leaving 18 bases between the germline ends. Germline loops: CDR1 MNHEY, CDR2 SVGAGI. There are 16 residues in the CDR3. The CDR3 protein is CASSLNGSPENQPQHF. The CDR3 DNA reads TGTGCCAGCAGTCTTAATGGGTCCCCGGAGAATCAGCCCCAGCATTTT.

The rearrangement joins TRBV7-2 to TRBJ2-3; D possibly corresponds to TRBD1 (6 bases). The germline CDR1 and CDR2 sequences are SGHTA and FQGNSA. There are 18 residues in the CDR3. V was clipped by 5 bases and J by 3 bases, with 24 bases between them. CDR3: CASSVEGSRGVETDTQYF. The CDR3 coding sequence is TGTGCCAGCAGCGTCGAGGGATCCAGGGGAGTTGAGACAGATACGCAGTATTTT.

The CDR3 DNA follows: TGTGCCAGCGGAGGATGGAGGGGAAGCAATCAGCCCCAGCATTTT. It yields the protein CASGGWRGSNQPQHF. The gene calls are TRBV6-2 or TRBV6-3 and TRBJ1-5; a weak D match, TRBD1 (5 bases). The V gene lost 8 bases and the J gene lost 1 base, with 15 bases spanning the gap. CDR1 is MNHEY and CDR2 is SVGEGT in the germline V gene. The CDR3 is 15 residues long.

This clonotype occurred once. V is TRBV7-8 and J is TRBJ2-7; no firm D call. V was trimmed by 7 bases and J by 4 bases, leaving 17 bases between them. Germline CDR1 is SGHVS and CDR2 is FQNEAQ. The CDR3 length is 14 residues. DNA of the CDR3: TGTGCCAGCACGAGTTGGGCGATCAATTACGAGCAGTACTTC. Translating gives CASTSWAINYEQYF.

The rearrangement uses TRBV20-1 and TRBJ1-1; D uncertain. The CDR3 consists of 15 residues. The germline gives CDR1 DFQATT, CDR2 SNEGSKA (reference sequence). With 0 bases removed from V and 3 bases from J, the gap between germline ends came to 14 bases. CDR3 amino acids: CSARDPNEGYTEAFF. CDR3 in DNA: TGCAGTGCTAGAGACCCGAACGAGGGATACACTGAAGCTTTCTTT.

This chain uses TRBV20-1 with TRBJ2-7; 7 nucleotides match TRBD2. Germline trimming cut 6 bases from V and 0 bases from J; bases unmatched to any gene: 8. The length of the CDR3 is 14 residues. Germline V gene data show CDR1 as DFQATT and CDR2 as SNEGSKA (reference sequence). The CDR3, as DNA: TGCAGTGCCCCCAGGCGGGAGAGCTCCTACGAGCAGTACTTC. This gives the protein CSAPRRESSYEQYF.

This clonotype was counted only a few times. The chain combines TRBV29-1 with TRBJ1-1, with D maybe TRBD1 (5 bases). With 2 bases removed from V and 1 base from J, the gap between germline ends came to 8 bases. The CDR3 is made up of 13 amino acids. Germline CDR1 is SQVTM and CDR2 is ANQGSEA. This CDR3 is CSVERGSNTEAFF. CDR3 DNA: TGCAGCGTTGAAAGGGGATCGAACACTGAAGCTTTCTTT.

This clonotype was detected a few times. The V gene is TRBV11-2, the J gene TRBJ2-5; 11 positions match TRBD2. Germline V gene data show CDR1 as SGHAT and CDR2 as FQNNGV. The CDR3 loop spans 16 amino acids. Trimming at V came to 1 base and at J to 5 bases, leaving 6 bases not matched to a gene. The CDR3 reads CASSLGLAGGLETQYF. In nucleotides, the CDR3 is TGTGCCAGCAGCTTAGGTCTAGCGGGAGGTCTGGAGACCCAGTACTTC.

The chain links TRBV12-3 or TRBV12-4 to TRBJ2-5; perhaps TRBD1 as D (6 bases). V was shortened by 5 bases and J by 5 bases, with 12 bases between the two germline ends. CDR3 length: 13 amino acids. The CDR3 loop reads CASSRLGGETQYF. CDR3 sequence (DNA): TGTGCCAGCAGTCGTTTAGGGGGTGAGACCCAGTACTTC.

This clonotype was detected only once. The chain couples TRBV6-2 or TRBV6-3 to TRBJ1-5, with D hard to call. Germline V gives CDR1 MNHEY, CDR2 SVGEGT. V shed 7 bases and J shed 7 bases, with 17 bases lying between them. This CDR3 contains 14 residues. The chain's CDR3 is CASTRLEGGQPQHF. CDR3 nucleotide sequence: TGTGCCAGCACCCGATTGGAGGGAGGACAGCCCCAGCATTTT.

The rearrangement joins TRBV27 to TRBJ2-1; D might be TRBD2 (5 bases). V was cut by 7 bases and J by 0 bases, with 16 bases left in between. The CDR3 has 16 amino acids. The germline V gene has CDR1 MNHEY and CDR2 SMNVEV (reference sequence). CDR3 nucleotides: TGTGCCAGCAACCTTCAGAGCGGTAGCTCCTACAATGAGCAGTTCTTC. This gives the protein CASNLQSGSSYNEQFF.

The chain has TRBV9 and TRBJ1-1; D is perhaps TRBD1 (5 bases). The length of the CDR3 is 12 residues. Germline V CDR1 and CDR2: SGDLS, YYNGEE. Between the trimmed V and J ends, which lost 7 bases and 0 bases, there was a span of 7 bases. The CDR3 DNA is TGTGCCAGCGGGGGGATGAACACTGAAGCTTTCTTT. It translates to CASGGMNTEAFF.

This clonotype has just a few counts. V and J are TRBV29-1 and TRBJ1-2, with D unclear. The V end lost 1 base, the J end lost 9 bases, and 0 bases lay between the germline ends. Germline CDR1 reads SQVTM; CDR2 reads ANQGSEA. This CDR3 is built from 8 residues. The DNA of the CDR3 is TGCAGCGTTGAAGGCTACACCTTC. Translation: CSVEGYTF.

This chain links TRBV10-3 with TRBJ1-1; D remains unclear. Germline V gene lookup returns CDR1 ENHRY and CDR2 SYGVKD. This CDR3 contains 12 residues. Between the trimmed V and J ends, which lost 6 bases and 4 bases, there was a span of 9 bases. This CDR3 is CAISLSGTEAFF. CDR3 in DNA: TGTGCCATCAGCTTATCGGGCACTGAAGCTTTCTTT.

This sequence joins TRBV28 and TRBJ1-1; a weak D match, TRBD1 (6 bases). V lost 4 bases, J lost 3 bases, and 15 bases lay in between. This CDR3 spans 15 amino acids. The germline gives CDR1 MDHEN, CDR2 SYDVKM. CDR3: CASSSLQGSDTEAFF. CDR3 coding DNA: TGTGCCAGCAGTTCACTACAGGGTTCTGACACTGAAGCTTTCTTT.

The chain couples TRBV6-5 to TRBJ2-1; 7 bases agree with TRBD1. V shed 6 bases, J shed 5 bases, and the junction held 10 bases outside the gene matches. The CDR3 sequence is 15 residues long. Germline V gene sequence: CDR1 MNHEY, CDR2 SVGAGI. The CDR3 region is CASSRFKGANNEQFF. In DNA, the CDR3 is TGTGCCAGCAGCCGTTTTAAGGGGGCGAACAATGAGCAGTTCTTC.

CDR3 residues: CASSPPRPDEQYF. The CDR3, as DNA: TGTGCCAGCAGTCCGCCCCGGCCCGACGAGCAGTACTTC. The rearrangement links TRBV28 to TRBJ2-7; D is unresolved. Germline V CDR1 and CDR2: MDHEN, SYDVKM. The CDR3 runs 13 residues. V was trimmed by 5 bases and J by 5 bases, leaving 13 bases between them. The variable domain in full, with the rest retrieved from reference TRBV28 and TRBJ2-7, is DVKVTQSSRYLVKRTGEKVFLECVQDMDHENMFWYRQDPGLGLRLIYFSYDVKMKEKGDIPEGYSVSREKKERFSLILESASTNQTSMYLCASSPPRPDEQYFGPGTRLTVT.

V usage is TRBV2 and J usage is TRBJ2-1; D perhaps matches TRBD2 (6 bases). The CDR3 extends over 12 amino acids. Germline V gives CDR1 SNHLY, CDR2 FYNNEI. The germline V and J ends were trimmed by 4 bases and 8 bases, with 9 bases remaining between them. CDR3 coding DNA: TGTGCCAGCAGTGCTACGGGGGATGAGCAGTTCTTC. Translated, it gives CASSATGDEQFF.

This clonotype was counted between two and nine times. This chain links TRBV5-1 with TRBJ1-4, with D possibly TRBD1 on 5 matching bases. From germline, CDR1 is SGHRS and CDR2 YFSETQ. Trimming took 3 bases from V and 4 from J, leaving 10 bases between them. This CDR3 comprises 14 residues. CDR3 coding DNA: TGCGCCAGCAGCTACGGGACGGATAATGAAAAACTGTTTTTT. This codes for CASSYGTDNEKLFF.

The chain uses TRBV29-1 and TRBJ2-7, with 9 bases matching TRBD1. With V trimmed by 7 bases and J by 6 bases, 7 bases remained unmatched. The CDR3 runs to 12 residues. Germline V gene sequence: CDR1 SQVTM, CDR2 ANQGSEA. CDR3 protein: CSAGTGLLEQYF. CDR3 coding DNA: TGCAGCGCCGGGACAGGGTTGCTCGAGCAGTACTTC.

This clonotype was observed a few times. The chain is built from TRBV9 and TRBJ2-1; TRBD1 agrees at 8 bases. Germline V gene lookup returns CDR1 SGDLS and CDR2 YYNGEE. The junction had 5 bases not matched to a gene; V was cut back by 0 bases and J by 6 bases. The CDR3 covers 15 residues. CDR3 protein: CASSVGWGTGNEQFF. The CDR3 DNA follows: TGTGCCAGCAGCGTAGGGTGGGGGACAGGCAATGAGCAGTTCTTC.

The V gene is TRBV7-3, the J gene TRBJ2-5, with 7 bases identical to TRBD1. V was clipped by 4 bases and J by 5 bases; unmatched bases: 4. CDR1 is SGHTA, CDR2 FQGTGA, per germline. The length of the CDR3 is 13 residues. DNA for the CDR3: TGTGCCAGCAGCTACAGGGGATCGGAGACCCAGTACTTC. This codes for CASSYRGSETQYF.

The chain carries TRBV7-9 and TRBJ2-7; possibly TRBD1 or TRBD2 for D (6 bases each). CDR1 and CDR2 (germline): SEHNR, FQNEAQ (reference sequence). V shed 5 bases and J shed 0 bases, with 11 bases lying between them. The CDR3 has 14 residues. CDR3 sequence (DNA): TGTGCCAGCAGCAGGGGGGAAAGCTCCTACGAGCAGTACTTC. Translated: CASSRGESSYEQYF.